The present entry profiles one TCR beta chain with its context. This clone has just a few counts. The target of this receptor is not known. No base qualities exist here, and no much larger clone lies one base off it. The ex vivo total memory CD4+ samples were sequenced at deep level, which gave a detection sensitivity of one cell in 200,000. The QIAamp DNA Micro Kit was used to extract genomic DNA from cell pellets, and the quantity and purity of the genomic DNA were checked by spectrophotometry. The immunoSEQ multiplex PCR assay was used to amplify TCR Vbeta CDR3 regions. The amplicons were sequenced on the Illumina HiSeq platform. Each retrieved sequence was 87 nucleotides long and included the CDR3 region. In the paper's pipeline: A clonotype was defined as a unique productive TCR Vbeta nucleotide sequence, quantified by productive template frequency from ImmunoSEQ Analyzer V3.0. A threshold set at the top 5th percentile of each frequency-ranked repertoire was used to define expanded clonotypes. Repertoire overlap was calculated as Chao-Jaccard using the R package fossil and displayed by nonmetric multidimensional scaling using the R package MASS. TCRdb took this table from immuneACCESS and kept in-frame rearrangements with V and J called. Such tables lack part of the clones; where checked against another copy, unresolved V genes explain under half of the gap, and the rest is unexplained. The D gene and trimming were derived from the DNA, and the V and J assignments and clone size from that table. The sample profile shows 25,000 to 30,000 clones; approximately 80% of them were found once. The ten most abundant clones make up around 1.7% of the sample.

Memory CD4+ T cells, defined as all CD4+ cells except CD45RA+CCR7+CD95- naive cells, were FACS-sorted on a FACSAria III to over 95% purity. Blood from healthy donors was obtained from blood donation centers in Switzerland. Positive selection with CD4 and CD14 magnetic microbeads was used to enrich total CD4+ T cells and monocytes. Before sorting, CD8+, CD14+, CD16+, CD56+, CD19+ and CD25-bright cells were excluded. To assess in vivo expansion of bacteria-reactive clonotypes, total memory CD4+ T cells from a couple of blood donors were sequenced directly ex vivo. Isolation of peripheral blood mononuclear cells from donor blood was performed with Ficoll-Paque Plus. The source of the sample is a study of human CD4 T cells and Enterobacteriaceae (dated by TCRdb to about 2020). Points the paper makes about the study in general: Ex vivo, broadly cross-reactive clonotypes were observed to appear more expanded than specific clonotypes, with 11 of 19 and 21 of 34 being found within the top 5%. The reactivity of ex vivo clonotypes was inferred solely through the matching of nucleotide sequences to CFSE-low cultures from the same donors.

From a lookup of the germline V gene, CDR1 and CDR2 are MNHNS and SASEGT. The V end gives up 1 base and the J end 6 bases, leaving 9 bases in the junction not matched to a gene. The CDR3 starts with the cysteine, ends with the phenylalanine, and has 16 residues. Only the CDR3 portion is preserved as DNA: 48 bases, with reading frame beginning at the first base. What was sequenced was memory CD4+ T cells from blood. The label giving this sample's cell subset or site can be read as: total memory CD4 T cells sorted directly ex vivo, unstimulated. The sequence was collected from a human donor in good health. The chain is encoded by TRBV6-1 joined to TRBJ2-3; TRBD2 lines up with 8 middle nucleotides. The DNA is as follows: TGTGCCAGCAGTGAAGTGGGACTAGTCGGGGGGGATACGCAGTATTTT. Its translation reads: CASSEVGLVGGDTQYF.